The 31 T cell receptor beta chains given below trace back to one sample, sequenced in a study of T cells after yellow fever vaccination. TCRdb recomputed calls from the 5' RACE reads with MiXCR, one row per CDR3 protein. This table has more than 300,000 distinct CDR3 sequences, over 3.5% appearing once. The input for sequencing was PBMCs, taken 15 days after the yellow fever booster vaccination. The receptors stem from a man aged 18 to 35 who received the YFV17D yellow fever vaccine.

This clonotype was counted only a few times. This sequence joins TRBV14 and TRBJ1-6, with D perhaps TRBD1 (6 bases). Germline values: CDR1 SGHDN, CDR2 FVKESK. The CDR3 contains 15 residues. The V and J ends lost 0 bases and 7 bases respectively, with 10 bases between them. As DNA, the CDR3 is TGTGCCAGCAGCCAAGATGGGCAGGGGAATTCACCCCTCCACTTT. Translating it yields CASSQDGQGNSPLHF.

This clonotype was observed a handful of times. The gene calls are TRBV18 and TRBJ1-1, with D perhaps matching TRBD1 (6 bases). CDR3 length: 15 residues. Germline V CDR1 and CDR2: KGHSH, LQKENI. V was shortened by 6 bases and J by 1 base, with 15 bases between the two germline ends. CDR3 nucleotides: TGTGCCAGCTCCCTCCGGACAGCCCAGAACACTGAAGCTTTCTTT. It codes for CASSLRTAQNTEAFF.

This clonotype was recorded many times. One end of the junction does not line up with germline, which may come from a read error. The chain uses TRBV9 and TRBJ2-1; tentatively, D is TRBD2 (6 bases). This CDR3 is built from 14 residues. Germline CDR1 reads SGDLS; CDR2 reads YYNGEE. CDR3 DNA: TGTGCCAGCAGCGCCGCTAGCGCCCGCAATAAGCAGTTCTTC. Residues: CASSAASARNKQFF.

Only a few counts were recorded for this clonotype. V and J are TRBV11-2 and TRBJ1-5; 7 bases are shared with TRBD1. V was clipped by 5 bases and J by 3 bases; unmatched bases: 7. The germline V gene has CDR1 SGHAT and CDR2 FQNNGV. The CDR3 consists of 15 residues. The CDR3 region is CASSKGAAYNQPQHF. CDR3 DNA sequence: TGTGCCAGCAGCAAGGGGGCCGCCTACAATCAGCCCCAGCATTTT.

The chain carries TRBV12-3 or TRBV12-4 and TRBJ2-7; D unresolved. The CDR3 is 16 amino acids. With 1 base removed from V and 0 bases from J, the gap between germline ends came to 13 bases. The chain's CDR3 is CASSLGSQVGSYEQYF. The CDR3 coding sequence is TGTGCCAGCAGTTTAGGGTCGCAGGTCGGCTCCTACGAGCAGTACTTC.

The sample holds many counts of this clonotype. The gene calls are TRBV7-2 and TRBJ2-1, with TRBD2 identical over 7 bases. With 1 base clipped from V and 5 bases from J, the junction kept 2 bases outside the gene matches. Germline CDR1 and CDR2: SGHTA and FQGNSA. The length of the CDR3 is 14 residues. CDR3 coding DNA: TGTGCCAGCAGCTTAGGTGCGGGGGACAATGAGCAGTTCTTC. Its translation: CASSLGAGDNEQFF.

This clonotype was recorded many times. The CDR3 spells CASSLVPGGTNTEAFF. CDR3 sequence (DNA): TGCGCCAGCAGCTTGGTGCCCGGGGGCACGAATACTGAAGCTTTCTTT. This chain links TRBV5-1 with TRBJ1-1, with D possibly matching TRBD1 (6 bases). CDR1 and CDR2 (germline): SGHRS, YFSETQ. This CDR3 is built from 16 residues. Trimming removed 0 bases from V and 5 bases from J, with 17 bases in between.

V and J are TRBV4-2 and TRBJ2-4; weak D call: TRBD2 (7 bases). CDR1 and CDR2 from the germline V gene are LGHNA and YNFKEQ. Trimming cost V 0 bases and J 0 bases, with 15 bases left between them. The CDR3 is 18 residues long. CDR3 sequence (DNA): TGTGCCAGCAGCCAAGATAGGGGGGGCCTTATAGCCAAAAACATTCAGTACTTC. Its translation is CASSQDRGGLIAKNIQYF.

V usage is TRBV5-1 and J usage is TRBJ2-2, with D uncertain. Deletions cut 0 bases from V and 4 bases from J, with 16 bases between. CDR1 and CDR2 from the germline V gene are SGHRS and YFSETQ. This CDR3 has 17 residues. CDR3 loop: CASSLARSGRSTGELFF. The DNA of the CDR3 is TGCGCCAGCAGCTTGGCGCGTAGTGGCAGGAGCACCGGGGAGCTGTTTTTT.

The table lists this clonotype with many counts. This chain links TRBV12-3 or TRBV12-4 with TRBJ1-6; TRBD1 matches at 7 bases. V lost 6 bases and J lost 4; bases outside the gene matches: 3. This CDR3 comprises 14 residues. This chain's CDR3 is CASRLGQYNSPLHF. The DNA for the CDR3 is TGTGCCAGCAGACTGGGACAGTATAATTCACCCCTCCACTTT.

This clonotype was counted between two and nine times. This chain links TRBV7-2 with TRBJ1-2; D gene ambiguous. CDR3 length: 13 amino acids. V was pared by 3 bases and J by 8 bases, with 13 bases between. Germline V gene lookup returns CDR1 SGHTA and CDR2 FQGNSA. Here the CDR3 reads CASSFGSIWGYTF. For the CDR3, the DNA is TGTGCCAGCAGCTTTGGGTCCATCTGGGGCTACACCTTC.

This clonotype was picked up many times. The chain couples TRBV12-3 or TRBV12-4 to TRBJ1-1, with 7 positions matching TRBD1. With 7 bases clipped from V and 4 bases from J, the junction kept 9 bases outside the gene matches. The CDR3 sequence is 14 residues long. The CDR3 spells CASTTQGRSTEAFF. The DNA for the CDR3 is TGTGCCAGCACCACACAGGGGAGGAGCACTGAAGCTTTCTTT.

In its sample, this clonotype was seen many times. The J gene is TRBJ1-2, the V gene TRBV10-3; tentatively, D is TRBD1 (5 bases). CDR3 length: 14 amino acids. V was pared by 3 bases and J by 5 bases, with 13 bases between. Germline CDR1 and CDR2: ENHRY and SYGVKD. The CDR3 reads CAISEADISYGYTF. CDR3 bases: TGTGCCATCAGTGAAGCGGACATAAGTTATGGCTACACCTTC.

This clonotype was recorded at least ten times. This chain joins TRBV5-1 and TRBJ1-4; 7 bases fit TRBD1. V was pared by 4 bases and J by 8 bases, with 11 bases of the junction left unmatched. Germline CDR1 is SGHRS and CDR2 is YFSETQ. This CDR3 contains 15 residues. CDR3 bases: TGCGCCAGCAGCCCGCTGACAGGGATTGAGGAAAAACTGTTTTTT. Its protein is CASSPLTGIEEKLFF.

This clonotype has at least ten counts. The J gene is TRBJ2-2, the V gene TRBV7-2; D gene uncertain. There are 13 residues in the CDR3. CDR1 and CDR2 from the germline V gene are SGHTA and FQGNSA. V lost 0 bases, J lost 3 bases, and 2 bases lay in between. DNA for the CDR3: TGTGCCAGCAGCTTAGCCTACACCGGGGAGCTGTTTTTT. Encoded protein: CASSLAYTGELFF.

This clonotype was counted a few times. This chain uses TRBV5-1 with TRBJ2-3; no reliable D call. CDR3 length equals 16 residues. V was cut by 5 bases and J by 1 base, with 17 bases left in between. Germline lookup yields CDR1 SGHRS and CDR2 YFSETQ. CDR3: CASSVRALGGTDTQYF. DNA for the CDR3: TGCGCCAGCAGTGTTCGGGCCCTAGGCGGCACAGATACGCAGTATTTT.

In its sample, this clonotype was seen a few times. The CDR3 DNA reads as TGTGCCAGCAGCGTCCTAGCGGGGCCAGAGACCCAGTACTTC. It codes for CASSVLAGPETQYF. The chain uses TRBV9 and TRBJ2-5; 9 bases fit TRBD2. The germline V gene has CDR1 SGDLS and CDR2 YYNGEE. The CDR3 is made up of 14 amino acids. With 2 bases clipped from V and 4 bases from J, the junction kept 3 bases outside the gene matches.

This clonotype was seen ten or more times. The J gene is TRBJ2-3, the V gene TRBV5-1, with TRBD2 matching 9 bases. V lost 0 bases and J lost 3; bases outside the gene matches: 8. Germline loops: CDR1 SGHRS, CDR2 YFSETQ. The CDR3 totals 17 residues. The CDR3 sequence: CASSLALAGGRTDTQYF. The CDR3 DNA reads as TGCGCCAGCAGCTTGGCCCTTGCGGGGGGGCGGACAGATACGCAGTATTTT.

This chain links TRBV24-1 with TRBJ2-3; no clear D. The CDR3 length is 13 residues. The V gene lost 0 bases and the J gene lost 0 bases, with 0 bases spanning the gap. Germline V gene sequence: CDR1 KGHDR, CDR2 SFDVKD. The chain's CDR3 is CATSDLSTDTQYF. The CDR3, as DNA: TGTGCCACCAGTGATTTGAGCACAGATACGCAGTATTTT.

Ten or more counts support this clonotype. The chain carries TRBV18 and TRBJ2-7; D may be TRBD1 (5 bases). Per germline, CDR1 KGHSH and CDR2 LQKENI. This CDR3 has 14 residues. The ends were cut back, 4 bases at V and 5 bases at J, with 15 bases in the middle. CDR3 in DNA: TGTGCCAGCTCACAAGGGCAGGGTAAACACGAGCAGTACTTC. Protein: CASSQGQGKHEQYF. Supplemented by reference TRBV18 and TRBJ2-7, the full variable domain reads NAGVMQNPRHLVRRRGQEARLRCSPMKGHSHVYWYRQLPEEGLKFMVYLQKENIIDESGMPKERFSAEFPKEGPSILRIQQVVRGDSAAYFCASSQGQGKHEQYFGPGTRLTVT.

This clonotype has only a few counts. This chain links TRBV11-2 with TRBJ2-3; TRBD1 aligns across 9 bases. Trimming took 8 bases from V and 0 from J; bases not matched to a gene: 9. Germline assignment: CDR1 SGHAT and CDR2 FQNNGV. CDR3 length: 16 amino acids. In DNA form, the CDR3 reads TGTGCCAGCGGATTACAGGGGGCGCCGAGCACAGATACGCAGTATTTT. Translated: CASGLQGAPSTDTQYF.

This clonotype showed up just a few times. CDR3 sequence: CASSQEWGITGANVLTF. For the CDR3, the DNA is TGTGCCAGCAGCCAAGAATGGGGGATCACTGGGGCCAACGTCCTGACTTTC. The chain employs TRBV14 and TRBJ2-6; D is possibly TRBD1 or TRBD2 (5 bases each). Germline assignment: CDR1 SGHDN and CDR2 FVKESK. This CDR3 has 17 amino acids. Trimming pared 0 bases from V and 2 bases from J, leaving 11 bases between.

This clonotype was observed at least ten times. The chain combines TRBV6-5 with TRBJ1-2; D not resolved. Looked up from germline, CDR1 is MNHEY and CDR2 is SVGAGI. Deletions cut 6 bases from V and 2 bases from J, with 13 bases between. This CDR3 is built from 14 residues. CDR3 bases: TGTGCCAGCAGCCATGGGGAGAGCAACTATGGCTACACCTTC. It encodes CASSHGESNYGYTF.

This clonotype was found many times. The rearrangement joins TRBV7-2 to TRBJ2-1, with D maybe TRBD1 (7 bases). V was shortened by 2 bases and J by 7 bases, with 18 bases between the two germline ends. Per the germline V gene, CDR1 is SGHTA and CDR2 is FQGNSA. This CDR3 has 16 amino acids. Written as DNA, the CDR3 is TGTGCCAGCAGCTTAATGGATCGGAGGGGGCGGAATGAGCAGTTCTTC. Amino acid sequence: CASSLMDRRGRNEQFF.

This clonotype showed up just a few times. The chain joins TRBV12-3 or TRBV12-4 to TRBJ1-6; TRBD1 is a possible D gene (5 bases). Trimming took 2 bases from V and 9 from J, leaving 11 bases between them. This CDR3 has 14 amino acids. The CDR3 region has the DNA TGTGCCAGCAGTTTAAGAGGGGAGGGTTCACCCCTCCACTTT. Protein sequence: CASSLRGEGSPLHF.

This clonotype has a count of ten or more. The chain has TRBV5-1 and TRBJ2-1, with D perhaps being TRBD1 or TRBD2 (5 bases each). This CDR3 contains 13 residues. V was cut by 3 bases and J by 7 bases, with 11 bases left in between. The germline V gene encodes CDR1 SGHRS and CDR2 YFSETQ. The CDR3 reads CASSWGFGNEQFF. CDR3 nucleotides: TGCGCCAGCAGCTGGGGGTTCGGGAATGAGCAGTTCTTC.

This clonotype was recorded at least ten times. V usage is TRBV7-9 and J usage is TRBJ2-5; 8 nucleotides line up with TRBD1. Per the germline V gene, CDR1 is SEHNR and CDR2 is FQNEAQ (reference sequence). CDR3 length: 13 residues. V trimming: 6 bases; J trimming: 6 bases; junction bases outside the gene matches: 6. CDR3: CASRGDRRKTQYF. Written as DNA, the CDR3 is TGTGCCAGCAGGGGGGACAGGCGGAAGACCCAGTACTTC. Variable domain in full (rest from reference TRBV7-9 and TRBJ2-5): DTGVSQNPRHKITKRGQNVTFRCDPISEHNRLYWYRQTLGQGPEFLTYFQNEAQLEKSRLLSDRFSAERPKGSFSTLEIQRTEQGDSAMYLCASRGDRRKTQYFGPGTRLLVL.

V and J are TRBV4-3 and TRBJ1-3; 8 bases are shared with TRBD1. CDR3 length: 15 residues. V lost 5 bases and J lost 0; bases outside the gene matches: 3. Germline V CDR1 and CDR2: LGHNA, YSLEER. CDR3 bases: TGCGCCAGCAGCGAGGACAGGGTCTCTGGAAACACCATATATTTT. Amino acid sequence: CASSEDRVSGNTIYF.

The rearrangement joins TRBV7-3 to TRBJ1-3; a possible D gene is TRBD1 (5 bases). CDR1 and CDR2 from the germline V gene are SGHTA and FQGTGA. The CDR3 covers 13 residues. Trimming removed 5 bases at V and 3 bases at J, with 8 bases between. CDR3 bases: TGTGCCAGCAGCGCCAGGGTTGGAAACACCATATATTTT. Residues: CASSARVGNTIYF.

This chain links TRBV20-1 with TRBJ1-1; D might be TRBD1 (6 bases). Between the trimmed V and J ends, which lost 6 bases and 5 bases, there was a span of 16 bases. The CDR3 has 13 residues. From germline, CDR1 is DFQATT and CDR2 SNEGSKA (reference sequence). In nucleotides, the CDR3 is TGCAGTGCCCTTACTCAGGGGTTGACTGAAGCTTTCTTT. It translates to CSALTQGLTEAFF.

The chain is built from TRBV7-2 and TRBJ1-5; D not resolved. Trimming cost V 5 bases and J 0 bases, with 5 bases left between them. This CDR3 has 13 residues. Germline loops: CDR1 SGHTA, CDR2 FQGNSA. The CDR3 spells CASSANSNQPQHF. The CDR3 DNA is TGTGCCAGCAGCGCCAATAGCAATCAGCCCCAGCATTTT.